The 22 T cell receptor beta chains listed next were all sequenced from one sample in a study of T cells in Graves' hyperthyroidism and ophthalmopathy. Regions amplified from RNA transcripts were the TCR beta CDR3 regions. During a first-round RT-PCR of the TCR CDR3, the HTBI primer set was used. TCRdb passed the multiplex PCR reads through MiXCR, listing each CDR3 protein once. The table records hundreds of thousands of distinct CDR3 sequences, 15% to 20% of them present only once. Input material: blood. Source of these receptors: a man aged 35-49 years with Graves' ophthalmopathy.

The V call is TRBV25-1, the J call TRBJ1-4, with 7 bases matching TRBD1. Trimming took 4 bases from V and 7 from J; bases not matched to a gene: 9. Germline V lookup: CDR1 MGHDK, CDR2 SYGVNS. This CDR3 spans 15 amino acids. CDR3 in amino acids: CASSGDSVWGEKLFF. For the CDR3, the DNA is TGTGCCAGCAGTGGGGACAGTGTATGGGGTGAAAAACTGTTTTTT. Supplemented by reference TRBV25-1 and TRBJ1-4, the full variable domain reads EADIYQTPRYLVIGTGKKITLECSQTMGHDKMYWYQQDPGMELHLIHYSYGVNSTEKGDLSSESTVSRIRTEHFPLTLESARPSHTSQYLCASSGDSVWGEKLFFGSGTQLSVL.

This clonotype was observed many times. The V call is TRBV28, the J call TRBJ2-1; no clear D gene. The V and J ends lost 6 bases and 5 bases respectively, with 8 bases between them. The germline V gene encodes CDR1 MDHEN and CDR2 SYDVKM. The CDR3 has 12 residues. In nucleotides, the CDR3 is TGTGCCAGCAGCTTCGGTCACAATGAGCAGTTCTTC. It yields the protein CASSFGHNEQFF. Using reference TRBV28 and TRBJ2-1 for the parts outside the CDR3, the full variable domain is DVKVTQSSRYLVKRTGEKVFLECVQDMDHENMFWYRQDPGLGLRLIYFSYDVKMKEKGDIPEGYSVSREKKERFSLILESASTNQTSMYLCASSFGHNEQFFGPGTRLTVL.

J is TRBJ2-3 and V is TRBV20-1, with TRBD2 identical over 14 bases. J was trimmed by 3 bases and V by 3 bases; bases with no gene match: 17. Germline V lookup: CDR1 DFQATT, CDR2 SNEGSKA (reference sequence). This CDR3 comprises 20 residues. For the CDR3, the DNA is TGCAGTGCTAGTCCCGGGGCCCGACTAGCGGGGGGGCGTGTGACAGATACGCAGTATTTT. Its protein is CSASPGARLAGGRVTDTQYF.

This clonotype was seen a few times. V is TRBV20-1 and J is TRBJ2-7, with 11 nucleotides matching TRBD2. The germline CDR1 and CDR2 sequences are DFQATT and SNEGSKA (reference sequence). CDR3 size: 13 residues. The V and J ends lost 7 bases and 4 bases, in that order; junction bases with no gene match: 6. CDR3 region: CSVGGLAVYEQYF. In DNA form, the CDR3 reads TGCAGTGTAGGGGGACTAGCGGTATACGAGCAGTACTTC.

This clonotype has a count of ten or more. The V and J genes are TRBV12-3 or TRBV12-4 and TRBJ2-7; D unclear. V was shortened by 2 bases and J by 2 bases, with 7 bases between the two germline ends. The CDR3 covers 13 residues. As DNA, the CDR3 is TGTGCCAGCAGTTTACCTGTTACCTACGAGCAGTACTTC. Encoded protein: CASSLPVTYEQYF.

The chain recombines TRBV20-1 with TRBJ1-1; tentatively, D is TRBD1 (5 bases). Germline V lookup: CDR1 DFQATT, CDR2 SNEGSKA (reference sequence). The CDR3 sequence is 12 residues long. Trimming took 1 base from V and 8 from J, leaving 11 bases between them. The CDR3 bases are TGCAGTGCTAGAGTTCAGGGAAGAGAAGCTTTCTTT. Its translation: CSARVQGREAFF.

The rearrangement uses TRBV2 and TRBJ2-7; a possible D gene is TRBD1 (8 bases). Trimming took 11 bases from V and 0 from J, leaving 14 bases between them. Germline CDR1 SNHLY, CDR2 FYNNEI. CDR3 length equals 13 residues. The CDR3, as DNA: TGTGCCGGGGGGGGGACAGGCTCCTACGAGCAGTACTTC. This codes for CAGGGTGSYEQYF.

There are a few counts of this clonotype. The chain links TRBV6-1 to TRBJ2-7; D perhaps matches TRBD1 (5 bases). Trimming cost V 3 bases and J 2 bases, with 8 bases left between them. CDR1 is MNHNS, CDR2 SASEGT, per germline. The CDR3 consists of 13 residues. The CDR3 DNA reads TGTGCCAGCAGTGATACACAGGCCTACGAGCAGTACTTC. It translates to CASSDTQAYEQYF.

This clonotype was observed a few times. The chain couples TRBV10-3 to TRBJ1-1; tentative D call: TRBD1 (6 bases). Germline V gene lookup returns CDR1 ENHRY and CDR2 SYGVKD. Trimming pared 6 bases from V and 0 bases from J, leaving 14 bases between. The CDR3 is 15 amino acids. The CDR3 spells CAIRGAGLVNTEAFF. The CDR3 DNA sequence: TGTGCCATCAGGGGGGCAGGACTAGTGAACACTGAAGCTTTCTTT.

This clonotype was counted at least ten times. The chain uses TRBV5-1 and TRBJ2-7, with 10 bases that match TRBD2. This CDR3 region has 15 residues. The V gene's germline CDR1 is SGHRS and CDR2 YFSETQ. Trimming at V came to 2 bases and at J to 2 bases, leaving 4 bases not matched to a gene. This CDR3 reads CASSLRTSGAYEQYF. The CDR3 DNA reads as TGCGCCAGCAGCTTACGTACTAGCGGGGCCTACGAGCAGTACTTC. Full variable domain (missing parts from reference TRBV5-1 and TRBJ2-7): KAGVTQTPRYLIKTRGQQVTLSCSPISGHRSVSWYQQTPGQGLQFLFEYFSETQRNKGNFPGRFSGRQFSNSRSEMNVSTLELGDSALYLCASSLRTSGAYEQYFGPGTRLTVT.

Only a few counts were recorded for this clonotype. The chain employs TRBV20-1 and TRBJ2-2; tentative D call: TRBD1 (6 bases). CDR3 length: 13 residues. V was clipped by 7 bases and J by 2 bases, with 11 bases between them. The germline gives CDR1 DFQATT, CDR2 SNEGSKA (reference sequence). The CDR3 region has the DNA TGCAGTGTCCCGGGACACAACACCGGGGAGCTGTTTTTT. Translating gives CSVPGHNTGELFF.

Only a few counts were recorded for this clonotype. This chain connects TRBV9 to TRBJ2-3, with D perhaps TRBD1 (6 bases). The CDR3 runs 15 residues. V lost 4 bases and J 3 bases, leaving 15 bases between the germline ends. Germline V gives CDR1 SGDLS, CDR2 YYNGEE. The CDR3 sequence is CASSPSGARTDTQYF. The CDR3, as DNA: TGTGCCAGCAGCCCTTCAGGGGCCAGGACAGATACGCAGTATTTT.

The genes are TRBV29-1 and TRBJ2-1, with a weak D call TRBD2 (5 bases). Germline values: CDR1 SQVTM, CDR2 ANQGSEA. Trimming cost V 3 bases and J 6 bases, with 9 bases left between them. There are 12 residues in the CDR3. As DNA, the CDR3 is TGCAGCGTTGAGTCCGGGGTCAATGAGCAGTTCTTC. This gives the protein CSVESGVNEQFF.

The sample holds many counts of this clonotype. This chain connects TRBV12-3 or TRBV12-4 to TRBJ1-6; D remains ambiguous. The CDR3 length is 14 residues. Trimming took 2 bases from V and 7 from J, leaving 9 bases between them. CDR3 sequence: CASSLSGRNSPLHF. The CDR3 region has the DNA TGTGCCAGCAGTTTATCTGGCAGAAATTCACCCCTCCACTTT.

V is TRBV20-1 and J is TRBJ1-2; 7 nucleotides line up with TRBD1. J gave up 7 bases and V 0 bases, and 8 bases lay outside the gene matches. Germline CDR1 and CDR2: DFQATT and SNEGSKA (reference sequence). CDR3 length: 14 amino acids. This CDR3 reads CSARDRGRGSGYTF. CDR3 in DNA: TGCAGTGCTAGAGATCGAGGCAGGGGGAGTGGCTACACCTTC.

There are many counts of this clonotype. The chain employs TRBV11-2 and TRBJ2-1; D possibly corresponds to TRBD2 (6 bases). CDR3 length: 18 residues. Looked up from germline, CDR1 is SGHAT and CDR2 is FQNNGV. V was cut by 1 base and J by 0 bases, with 16 bases left in between. The CDR3 coding sequence is TGTGCCAGCAGCTTAGGAGGTGGGGGGAAATACTCCTACAATGAGCAGTTCTTC. Amino acids: CASSLGGGGKYSYNEQFF.

This clonotype was counted between two and nine times. This chain connects TRBV12-3 or TRBV12-4 to TRBJ2-2, with 14 bases matching TRBD2. This CDR3 has 15 residues. Trimming cost V 6 bases and J 6 bases; bases outside gene matches: 3. The CDR3 region is CASRGLAGVSGELFF. The CDR3 coding sequence is TGTGCCAGCAGGGGACTAGCGGGAGTCTCCGGGGAGCTGTTTTTT.

The gene calls are TRBV7-9 and TRBJ2-5; 13 bases match TRBD2. Germline V gene sequence: CDR1 SEHNR, CDR2 FQNEAQ (reference sequence). V lost 6 bases, J lost 3 bases, and 7 bases stayed unmatched. CDR3 size: 16 residues. Here the CDR3 DNA reads TGTGCCAGCAGACCTAGTGGACTAGCGGGGGAAGAGACCCAGTACTTC. This sequence encodes CASRPSGLAGEETQYF.

This clonotype was counted ten times or more. This chain uses TRBV30 with TRBJ2-1, with TRBD1 matching over 8 bases. Germline trimming cut 3 bases from V and 4 bases from J; bases unmatched to any gene: 11. The CDR3 runs to 16 residues. Germline CDR1 GTSNPN, CDR2 SVGIG (reference sequence). CDR3 bases: TGTGCCTGGAGCCCATGGACAGGGAGGACGTACAATGAGCAGTTCTTC. Protein: CAWSPWTGRTYNEQFF.

This clonotype was recorded many times. This chain connects TRBV9 to TRBJ2-7, with D possibly matching TRBD1 (5 bases). Per germline, CDR1 SGDLS and CDR2 YYNGEE. This CDR3 region has 15 residues. V was trimmed by 0 bases and J by 7 bases, leaving 17 bases between them. CDR3 nucleotides: TGTGCCAGCAGCGTAGCGGCAGGGATATCGGAGGAGCAGTACTTC. Translated, it gives CASSVAAGISEEQYF.

This clonotype was seen many times. The chain has TRBV5-1 and TRBJ2-2; 8 bases map to TRBD2. Germline V CDR1 and CDR2: SGHRS, YFSETQ. V lost 5 bases and J lost 8; bases outside the gene matches: 8. This CDR3 has 14 amino acids. The CDR3 is CASRSGLGKGELFF. The CDR3 DNA reads TGCGCCAGCAGATCGGGACTAGGAAAAGGGGAGCTGTTTTTT. The full variable domain, completed using reference TRBV5-1 and TRBJ2-2, is KAGVTQTPRYLIKTRGQQVTLSCSPISGHRSVSWYQQTPGQGLQFLFEYFSETQRNKGNFPGRFSGRQFSNSRSEMNVSTLELGDSALYLCASRSGLGKGELFFGEGSRLTVL.

The gene calls are TRBV20-1 and TRBJ1-1; no firm D call. V lost 2 bases to trimming and J lost 3 bases, with 7 bases between them. Germline values: CDR1 DFQATT, CDR2 SNEGSKA (reference sequence). The length of the CDR3 is 12 residues. The CDR3 coding sequence is TGCAGTGCTAGATTTTCGGACACTGAAGCTTTCTTT. This codes for CSARFSDTEAFF.